This section outlines one T cell receptor (beta chain) sequence together with its context. One end of the junction fails to match germline, which may point to a read error. Primers: 60 Vbeta forward and 13 Jbeta reverse. The table came from immunoSEQ multiplex PCR; TCRdb's copy has only in-frame clones and leaves some out. The sample consists of about 170,000 clones, 80% of them appearing once. This entry is derived from a study of cytomegalovirus exposure and HLA in healthy donors. Germline CDR1 and CDR2: SGHTA and FQGTGA. This CDR3 has 14 residues. The chain has TRBV7-3 and TRBJ1-6; TRBD1 might be the D (5 bases). Sequenced input: PBMCs. This TCR derives from a woman in her forties or fifties in good health and CMV-seropositive. CDR3 nucleotide sequence: TGTGCCAGCAGCGCCGGGTCAAGGGGTGCACCCCCCCACTTT. Amino acids: CASSAGSRGAPPHF.